One sample yielded the 29 T cell receptor beta chains listed below, sequenced in a study of T cell clonotyping in hematopoietic cell transplantation. Produced via immunoSEQ multiplex PCR; TCRdb's table is partial and in-frame only. The sample shows roughly 14,000 clones, 80% to 90% of them seen only once. The material sequenced was peripheral blood mononuclear cells. The receptors were sampled from a woman in her thirties or forties in good health. Some clones in this sample may be carry-over from other donors' samples.

This chain connects TRBV7-9 to TRBJ2-3, with D possibly TRBD2 on 5 matching bases. This CDR3 comprises 14 residues. V was trimmed by 5 bases and J by 5 bases, leaving 14 bases between them. CDR1 is SEHNR and CDR2 is FQNEAQ in the germline V gene (reference sequence). CDR3 in DNA: TGTGCCAGCAGCCCGGGGTCTAGTGGAGATACGCAGTATTTT. This translates into CASSPGSSGDTQYF.

The sample holds one count of this clone. This sequence joins TRBV7-8 and TRBJ1-1, with D uncertain. The CDR3 is made up of 13 amino acids. The germline CDR1 and CDR2 sequences are SGHVS and FQNEAQ. V shed 3 bases and J shed 5 bases, with 10 bases lying between them. CDR3 bases: TGTGCCAGCAGCTTGGCCCCAGAGACTGAAGCTTTCTTT. This codes for CASSLAPETEAFF.

V gene TRBV19 combines with J gene TRBJ2-1, with D maybe TRBD2 (6 bases). CDR3 length equals 15 residues. CDR1 LNHDA and CDR2 SQIVND come from the germline V gene (reference sequence). Between the trimmed V and J ends, which lost 4 bases and 10 bases, there was a span of 20 bases. CDR3 nucleotides: TGTGCCAGTAGTACTTCCCGGGGGTCTCTGGGGGAGCAGTTCTTC. As protein: CASSTSRGSLGEQFF. The full variable domain, in which reference TRBV19 and TRBJ2-1 provide the parts outside the CDR3, is DGGITQSPKYLFRKEGQNVTLSCEQNLNHDAMYWYRQDPGQGLRLIYYSQIVNDFQKGDIAEGYSVSREKKESFPLTVTSAQKNPTAFYLCASSTSRGSLGEQFFGPGTRLTVL.

This sequence joins TRBV7-9 and TRBJ2-7; perhaps TRBD1 as D (5 bases). The CDR3 consists of 16 residues. V was shortened by 3 bases and J by 1 base, with 16 bases between the two germline ends. Germline assignment: CDR1 SEHNR and CDR2 FQNEAQ (reference sequence). The CDR3 region has the DNA TGTGCCAGCAGCTTCCCTGCTGGTAGGGGATCCTACGAGCAGTACTTC. Protein sequence: CASSFPAGRGSYEQYF.

CDR3: CASSRDVSGNTIYF. In DNA, the CDR3 is TGCGCCAGCAGCAGGGACGTCTCTGGAAACACCATATATTTT. V usage is TRBV5-1 and J usage is TRBJ1-3; the D gene is possibly TRBD1 (5 bases). Deletions cut 4 bases from V and 0 bases from J, with 8 bases between. The length of the CDR3 is 14 residues. The germline CDR1 and CDR2 sequences are SGHRS and YFSETQ.

J is TRBJ2-5 and V is TRBV30; 7 nucleotides agree with TRBD2. This CDR3 contains 13 residues. Germline V gives CDR1 GTSNPN, CDR2 SVGIG (reference sequence). V dropped 0 bases and J dropped 5; count of bases not matched to a gene: 3. Here the CDR3 reads CAWSVGGRETQYF. The CDR3 DNA sequence: TGTGCCTGGAGTGTCGGGGGGAGGGAGACCCAGTACTTC.

The J gene is TRBJ2-5, the V gene TRBV6-5; either TRBD1 or TRBD2 may supply D (6 bases each). The germline V and J ends were trimmed by 2 bases and 1 base, with 14 bases remaining between them. The CDR3 extends over 16 amino acids. Germline-derived CDR1 and CDR2 are MNHEY and SVGAGI. The CDR3 region has the DNA TGTGCCAGCAGTTACCGGGGGCTCTTTTCCCAAGAGACCCAGTACTTC. Translation gives CASSYRGLFSQETQYF.

This clone occurred once. V is TRBV2 and J is TRBJ1-2, with D perhaps TRBD1 (6 bases). The CDR3 covers 13 residues. CDR1 and CDR2 (germline): SNHLY, FYNNEI. Trimming took off 7 bases at V and 4 bases at J, with 13 bases between the two ends. The CDR3 nucleotides read TGTGCCAGCAATCTCGGACAGATCTATGGCTACACCTTC. This sequence encodes CASNLGQIYGYTF.

This clone has a handful of counts. CDR3 nucleotides: TGTGCCAGCAGTGAAGCCCACCCAACCTACGAGCAGTACTTC. Translating gives CASSEAHPTYEQYF. The rearrangement uses TRBV6-1 and TRBJ2-7; unclear D gene. The CDR3 sequence is 14 residues long. The germline V gene encodes CDR1 MNHNS and CDR2 SASEGT. V lost 0 bases to trimming and J lost 2 bases, with 8 bases between them.

The chain links TRBV19 to TRBJ2-7; D is unresolved. This CDR3 comprises 14 residues. The V end was cut by 5 bases, the J end by 0 bases, with 11 bases between. Germline loops: CDR1 LNHDA, CDR2 SQIVND (reference sequence). DNA for the CDR3: TGTGCCAGTAGTCTCGGCAGGAGCTCCTACGAGCAGTACTTC. This translates into CASSLGRSSYEQYF.

The chain has TRBV13 and TRBJ2-6, with no clear D. The CDR3 sequence is 22 residues long. Trimming cost V 5 bases and J 0 bases, with 29 bases left between them. The germline CDR1 and CDR2 sequences are PRHDT and FYEKMQ (reference sequence). The CDR3 sequence: CASSHDGLHYAVRPSGANVLTF. CDR3 nucleotide sequence: TGTGCCAGCAGCCACGACGGCCTACATTACGCGGTTCGACCCTCTGGGGCCAACGTCCTGACTTTC. Variable domain in full (rest from reference TRBV13 and TRBJ2-6): AAGVIQSPRHLIKEKRETATLKCYPIPRHDTVYWYQQGPGQDPQFLISFYEKMQSDKGSIPDRFSAQQFSDYHSELNMSSLELGDSALYFCASSHDGLHYAVRPSGANVLTFGAGSRLTVL.

CDR3 region: CATSTRDRFNEKLFF. The CDR3 coding sequence is TGTGCCACCAGCACCCGGGACAGGTTTAATGAAAAACTGTTTTTT. The chain employs TRBV15 and TRBJ1-4, with 8 bases aligning to TRBD1. Looked up from germline, CDR1 is LNHNV and CDR2 is YYDKDF (reference sequence). The CDR3 is made up of 15 amino acids. J gave up 4 bases and V 4 bases, and 5 bases lay outside the gene matches.

The J gene is TRBJ2-3, the V gene TRBV5-6; weak D call: TRBD2 (7 bases). The CDR3 is 18 residues long. CDR1 and CDR2 from the germline V gene are SGHDT and YYEEEE. With 5 bases removed from V and 4 bases from J, the gap between germline ends came to 26 bases. CDR3 DNA: TGTGCCAGCAGGCGCGGGGGCGTGATCAGGGGAGGACCAGATACGCAGTATTTT. Translated, it gives CASRRGGVIRGGPDTQYF.

The chain combines TRBV27 with TRBJ2-5, with no clear D. Germline V CDR1 and CDR2: MNHEY, SMNVEV (reference sequence). The CDR3 spans 13 residues. V was cut by 1 base and J by 4 bases, with 7 bases left in between. CDR3 sequence reads: CASSLYLGETQYF. CDR3 nucleotides: TGTGCCAGCAGTTTATACCTGGGAGAGACCCAGTACTTC.

The CDR3 loop reads CASSLPTSGRLEPYEQYF. The CDR3 nucleotides read TGTGCCAGCAGCCTCCCGACTAGCGGGAGGCTGGAACCCTACGAGCAGTACTTC. The chain employs TRBV2 and TRBJ2-7, with TRBD2 identical over 13 bases. The V gene end was trimmed by 6 bases and the J gene end by 2 bases; junction bases not matched to a gene: 13. The CDR3 loop spans 18 amino acids. Germline V gives CDR1 SNHLY, CDR2 FYNNEI.

The chain couples TRBV28 to TRBJ1-2; 10 bases are shared with TRBD1. V lost 5 bases to trimming and J lost 7 bases; unmatched junction nucleotides: 7. Germline CDR1 is MDHEN and CDR2 is SYDVKM. CDR3 length: 14 residues. CDR3 DNA: TGTGCCAGCAGTAGGACAGGGGGAAAGGTTGGCTACACCTTC. This sequence encodes CASSRTGGKVGYTF.

The chain is built from TRBV30 and TRBJ1-2; D is unclear. With 0 bases removed from V and 0 bases from J, the gap between germline ends came to 14 bases. The CDR3 runs to 16 residues. CDR1 is GTSNPN and CDR2 is SVGIG in the germline V gene (reference sequence). CDR3 nucleotides: TGTGCCTGGAGTGTACAAGGGCAGGAGACTAACTATGGCTACACCTTC. Its translation: CAWSVQGQETNYGYTF.

The rearrangement joins TRBV5-5 to TRBJ2-7, with 7 nucleotides matching TRBD2. Germline trimming cut 3 bases from V and 3 bases from J; bases unmatched to any gene: 3. CDR3 length equals 13 residues. Germline lookup yields CDR1 SGHKS and CDR2 YYEKEE (reference sequence). The CDR3 loop reads CASSSWTSYEQYF. CDR3 coding DNA: TGTGCCAGCAGCTCCTGGACTAGCTACGAGCAGTACTTC.

The J gene is TRBJ2-7, the V gene TRBV7-2; D might be TRBD2 (5 bases). The germline V gene has CDR1 SGHTA and CDR2 FQGNSA. Trimming took off 1 base at V and 0 bases at J, with 7 bases between the two ends. The CDR3 sequence is 14 residues long. The CDR3 here is CASSLVGNSYEQYF. CDR3 in DNA: TGTGCCAGCAGCTTAGTCGGGAACTCCTACGAGCAGTACTTC.

This clone was counted only a few times. The J gene is TRBJ1-1, the V gene TRBV30; no firm D call. The germline CDR1 and CDR2 sequences are GTSNPN and SVGIG (reference sequence). Trimming left V 4 bases short and J 5 bases short, with 20 bases between. This CDR3 is 15 amino acids long. The CDR3 protein is CAWTEGWAGGTEAFF. DNA of the CDR3: TGTGCCTGGACCGAGGGATGGGCCGGCGGGACTGAAGCTTTCTTT.

The sample holds a few counts of this clone. This sequence joins TRBV29-1 and TRBJ2-5; 10 bases align to TRBD1. The CDR3 consists of 15 residues. The V gene end was trimmed by 2 bases and the J gene end by 5 bases; junction bases not matched to a gene: 8. The germline V gene encodes CDR1 SQVTM and CDR2 ANQGSEA. The CDR3 nucleotides are TGCAGCGTTGAATGGGACAGGGGTCCATGGGAGACCCAGTACTTC. This codes for CSVEWDRGPWETQYF.

The chain employs TRBV30 and TRBJ2-5; D remains ambiguous. The CDR3 extends over 13 amino acids. V lost 2 bases, J lost 5 bases, and 12 bases lay in between. Per germline, CDR1 GTSNPN and CDR2 SVGIG (reference sequence). DNA of the CDR3: TGTGCCTGGAGTCCTTATAGCCCGGAGACCCAGTACTTC. Translation gives CAWSPYSPETQYF.

This clone occurred once. This rearrangement joins TRBV27 to TRBJ2-3; TRBD2 matches at 8 bases. Germline values: CDR1 MNHEY, CDR2 SMNVEV (reference sequence). V was clipped by 5 bases and J by 2 bases; unmatched bases: 12. This CDR3 region has 17 residues. CDR3 region: CASSASLAGLITDTQYF. CDR3 coding DNA: TGTGCCAGCAGTGCTTCGTTAGCGGGACTTATCACAGATACGCAGTATTTT.

V and J are TRBV30 and TRBJ2-7, with no clear D. V lost 2 bases, J lost 4 bases, and 6 bases lay in between. This CDR3 has 11 amino acids. CDR1 GTSNPN and CDR2 SVGIG come from the germline V gene (reference sequence). The CDR3 spells CAWSFSYEQYF. CDR3 coding DNA: TGTGCCTGGAGTTTCAGTTACGAGCAGTACTTC.

V gene TRBV4-3 combines with J gene TRBJ2-6; D tentatively fits TRBD1 or TRBD2 (6 bases each). The CDR3 consists of 18 residues. V was clipped by 1 base and J by 2 bases, with 15 bases between them. From germline, CDR1 is LGHNA and CDR2 YSLEER. The CDR3 DNA reads TGCGCCAGCAGCCAAGCAACTGGGGGGACACCTGGGGCCAACGTCCTGACTTTC. Its protein product is CASSQATGGTPGANVLTF.

V and J are TRBV6-6 and TRBJ2-7; 10 bases agree with TRBD2. The CDR3 spans 15 residues. The trim removed 6 bases at V and 3 bases at J, leaving 8 bases unmatched. The V gene's germline CDR1 is MNHNY and CDR2 SVGAGI (reference sequence). This chain's CDR3 is CASRTAGGGFYEQYF. The DNA of the CDR3 is TGTGCCAGCAGAACAGCGGGAGGGGGGTTCTACGAGCAGTACTTC.

In its sample, this clone was seen once. V usage is TRBV7-8 and J usage is TRBJ2-7; D is perhaps TRBD2 (6 bases). Per the germline V gene, CDR1 is SGHVS and CDR2 is FQNEAQ. This CDR3 is built from 16 residues. With 5 bases removed from V and 4 bases from J, the gap between germline ends came to 21 bases. The CDR3 protein is CASSPFGGPLGYEQYF. The CDR3 DNA reads TGTGCCAGCAGCCCCTTCGGGGGACCTCTAGGGTACGAGCAGTACTTC.

In this sample, this clone turned up a few times. The V gene is TRBV7-2, the J gene TRBJ1-6; perhaps TRBD1 as D (5 bases). The CDR3 totals 15 residues. Germline V CDR1 and CDR2: SGHTA, FQGNSA. V was cut by 2 bases and J by 8 bases, with 13 bases left in between. This CDR3 reads CASSLREARDSPLHF. The CDR3 DNA follows: TGTGCCAGCAGCTTAAGGGAGGCCAGGGATTCACCCCTCCACTTT.

DNA of the CDR3: TGTGCCAGCAGTTTCCGGACAGGGATTCACGAGCAGTACTTC. It translates to CASSFRTGIHEQYF. This chain uses TRBV6-5 with TRBJ2-7; TRBD1 aligns across 8 bases. Germline CDR1 and CDR2: MNHEY and SVGAGI. The CDR3 totals 14 residues. Trimming cost V 4 bases and J 5 bases; bases outside gene matches: 7.